The T cell receptor (beta chain) under discussion was sequenced for a study of shared clonotypes between healthy human individuals. Overall study findings and caveats: Sharing across four donors was highest in naive CD4 (roughly 5%) and lowest in memory CD8 (roughly 0.4%).

The split of CD4+ cells yielded CD45RA+ naive and CD45RA-negative memory subsets. A word on this clone: Its antigen remains unidentified.

CDR3 length: 17 residues. Unmatched junction bases numbered 10, after V lost 1 base and J lost 1 base. The germline V gene has CDR1 SGHVS and CDR2 FQNEAQ. The data were produced by immunoSEQ multiplex PCR, yet TCRdb's version contains in-frame clones alone and is incomplete. The repertoire consists of about 1,500,000 clones, with roughly 96% occurring once and the leading ten covering 1.2%. This chain links TRBV7-8 with TRBJ2-7; 7 nucleotides line up with TRBD2. The receptor was isolated from a man aged 30 to 39 in good health. The sample was naive CD4+ T cells sorted from blood. Subset denoted: CD45RA+ positively selected. In DNA, the CDR3 is TGTGCCAGCAGCTTAGGCAGTAGCGGGTTTTTTTCCTACGAGCAGTACTTC. Translating it yields CASSLGSSGFFSYEQYF.